A single sample is the source of the 11 T cell receptor beta chains below, sequenced in a study of blood T cells in healthy people across ages. Next came a second PCR, run for roughly 7 to 12 cycles, which used a sample-barcoded 5' primer along with a J-beta primer mix. MiXCR, run by TCRdb on the 5' RACE reads, gives a single entry per CDR3 protein. The sample has around 1,000,000 distinct CDR3 sequences, roughly a quarter seen once. These data are also associated with another study on T cells of mothers and their children.

Sequencing was done on a sample of blood. The receptors shown here come from a girl aged 2 to 10 in good health.

This clonotype was detected a few times. The chain has TRBV20-1 and TRBJ2-7; D gene uncertain. Germline V gene data show CDR1 as DFQATT and CDR2 as SNEGSKA (reference sequence). The CDR3 consists of 13 residues. The V and J ends lost 6 bases and 2 bases respectively, with 14 bases between them. The CDR3 nucleotides are TGCAGTGCCCAGCCTTCGACAACCTACGAGCAGTACTTC. As protein: CSAQPSTTYEQYF.

The chain is built from TRBV25-1 and TRBJ1-4; no definite D call. Per germline, CDR1 MGHDK and CDR2 SYGVNS. V lost 3 bases and J lost 7, with 12 bases in between. CDR3 length: 14 amino acids. CDR3 bases: TGTGCCAGCAGTGATAGGTTATCCCCTGAAAAACTGTTTTTT. This sequence encodes CASSDRLSPEKLFF.

V gene TRBV4-1 combines with J gene TRBJ1-4; possibly TRBD1 for D (5 bases). Per germline, CDR1 MGHRA and CDR2 YSYEKL. V lost 1 base, J lost 0 bases, and 15 bases lay in between. The CDR3 extends over 18 amino acids. CDR3 loop: CASSQGRAGFATNEKLFF. In DNA, the CDR3 is TGCGCCAGCAGCCAAGGTCGTGCAGGGTTCGCAACTAATGAAAAACTGTTTTTT.

The chain employs TRBV27 and TRBJ2-2; TRBD2 aligns across 14 bases. The CDR3 is 16 residues long. J gave up 7 bases and V 3 bases, and 4 bases lay outside the gene matches. Germline values: CDR1 MNHEY, CDR2 SMNVEV (reference sequence). The CDR3: CASSFGLAGGHGELFF. The CDR3 nucleotides read TGTGCCAGCAGTTTCGGACTAGCGGGAGGTCACGGGGAGCTGTTTTTT.

This clonotype was recorded at least ten times. This chain links TRBV12-3 or TRBV12-4 with TRBJ2-1; the D gene could be TRBD1 or TRBD2 (5 bases each). Trimming removed 6 bases at V and 9 bases at J, with 9 bases between. The CDR3 is made up of 11 amino acids. CDR3 protein: CASRLGVEQFF. DNA of the CDR3: TGTGCCAGCAGACTGGGGGTTGAGCAGTTCTTC.

The chain recombines TRBV29-1 with TRBJ2-2; D is unresolved. V was pared by 3 bases and J by 2 bases, with 7 bases between. Germline values: CDR1 SQVTM, CDR2 ANQGSEA. This CDR3 comprises 13 residues. CDR3 sequence: CSVDFPNTGELFF. DNA of the CDR3: TGCAGCGTTGACTTCCCAAACACCGGGGAGCTGTTTTTT.

The chain employs TRBV27 and TRBJ2-7, with D tentatively TRBD1 (7 bases). The germline gives CDR1 MNHEY, CDR2 SMNVEV (reference sequence). Deletions cut 6 bases from V and 4 bases from J, with 13 bases between. The CDR3 is 13 amino acids. CDR3 amino acids: CASRNPGGYEQYF. The CDR3 DNA is TGTGCCAGCAGAAACCCAGGGGGGTACGAGCAGTACTTC.

This clonotype occurred a few times. The chain recombines TRBV6-1 with TRBJ2-2; D is perhaps TRBD2 (6 bases). V was shortened by 4 bases and J by 6 bases, with 12 bases between the two germline ends. Germline assignment: CDR1 MNHNS and CDR2 SASEGT. The CDR3 runs to 14 residues. CDR3 in DNA: TGTGCCAGCAGTGCCCGACTAGTCCCCGGGGAGCTGTTTTTT. Translation gives CASSARLVPGELFF.

This chain links TRBV5-1 with TRBJ1-6; tentative D call: TRBD1 (6 bases). Germline values: CDR1 SGHRS, CDR2 YFSETQ. This CDR3 is 14 amino acids long. The V end lost 4 bases, the J end lost 10 bases, and 15 bases lay between the germline ends. DNA of the CDR3: TGCGCCAGCAGCCCGGTACAGGGCCGGTCACCCCTCCACTTT. Encoded protein: CASSPVQGRSPLHF.

This clonotype was recorded a few times. The DNA is omitted, as the CDR3 cannot be located on it reliably, and the CDR3 follows TCRdb's listing. The rearrangement links TRBV9 to TRBJ1-2. CDR1 and CDR2 from the germline V gene are SGDLS and YYNGEE. The CDR3 sequence runs 13 residues, both termini included. The CDR3 is CASSVDSVGFGTF.

This clonotype was counted only a few times. The J gene is TRBJ2-5, the V gene TRBV3-1; D might be TRBD2 (5 bases). With 5 bases removed from V and 5 bases from J, the gap between germline ends came to 15 bases. CDR1 and CDR2 from the germline V gene are LGHDT and YNNKEL (reference sequence). CDR3 length: 14 residues. The CDR3 DNA is TGTGCCAGCAGCGGCCCCTACTCGGGGGAGACCCAGTACTTC. Its translation: CASSGPYSGETQYF.